These 28 T cell receptor beta chains share one sample of origin, sequenced in a study of T cells in Graves' hyperthyroidism and ophthalmopathy. The CDR3 regions of TCR beta were amplified from RNA transcripts. HTBI primers were used for first-round RT-PCR of the TCR CDR3. TCRdb ran MiXCR on the multiplex PCR reads and lists one entry per CDR3 protein. The sample shows 650,000 to 750,000 distinct CDR3 sequences, around 15% of them seen only once. Sequencing was carried out using blood. The receptors stem from a woman under 30 with Graves' hyperthyroidism.

The chain recombines TRBV11-2 with TRBJ2-3; 11 nucleotides agree with TRBD2. J was trimmed by 1 base and V by 5 bases; bases with no gene match: 5. The V gene's germline CDR1 is SGHAT and CDR2 FQNNGV. The length of the CDR3 is 16 residues. In nucleotides, the CDR3 is TGTGCCAGCAGCCGGCTACTAGCGGGAGGCACAGATACGCAGTATTTT. It encodes CASSRLLAGGTDTQYF.

The sample holds many counts of this clonotype. The rearrangement uses TRBV20-1 and TRBJ2-2; 8 bases match TRBD2. V was clipped by 4 bases and J by 5 bases; unmatched bases: 3. The V gene's germline CDR1 is DFQATT and CDR2 SNEGSKA (reference sequence). The CDR3 extends over 13 amino acids. The CDR3 loop is CSAISGRTGELFF. The CDR3, as DNA: TGCAGTGCTATCAGCGGGAGAACCGGGGAGCTGTTTTTT.

The chain joins TRBV20-1 to TRBJ2-1; 11 nucleotides agree with TRBD2. With V trimmed by 3 bases and J by 2 bases, 15 bases remained unmatched. The CDR3 sequence is 19 residues long. Germline V gene lookup returns CDR1 DFQATT and CDR2 SNEGSKA (reference sequence). The CDR3 spells CSASRVASGGHIPYNEQFF. The CDR3 nucleotides are TGCAGTGCTAGCCGAGTAGCTAGCGGGGGGCATATCCCCTACAATGAGCAGTTCTTC.

This clonotype was recorded at least ten times. The genes are TRBV9 and TRBJ2-1; 7 bases align to TRBD1. The CDR3 sequence is 16 residues long. V shed 3 bases and J 0 bases; nucleotides not matched to a gene: 6. Germline V gene lookup returns CDR1 SGDLS and CDR2 YYNGEE. The DNA for the CDR3 is TGTGCCAGCAGCGGATCCGGGACAGCCTCCTACAATGAGCAGTTCTTC. The encoded protein is CASSGSGTASYNEQFF.

This clonotype was seen many times. The chain couples TRBV9 to TRBJ1-5; possible D gene TRBD1, 6 bases. Trimming stripped 0 bases from V and 6 bases from J, with 13 bases between. There are 15 residues in the CDR3. The germline CDR1 and CDR2 sequences are SGDLS and YYNGEE. The CDR3 reads CASSVAGGASQPQHF. Written as DNA, the CDR3 is TGTGCCAGCAGCGTAGCGGGGGGGGCAAGTCAGCCCCAGCATTTT.

This clonotype was counted at least ten times. The V call is TRBV20-1, the J call TRBJ1-4, with 8 bases matching TRBD1. With V trimmed by 0 bases and J by 4 bases, 4 bases remained unmatched. This CDR3 is built from 15 residues. Looked up from germline, CDR1 is DFQATT and CDR2 is SNEGSKA (reference sequence). The CDR3 DNA follows: TGCAGTGCTAGAGACGTAGGACAGGGTAATGAAAAACTGTTTTTT. Residues: CSARDVGQGNEKLFF.

The sample holds a few counts of this clonotype. The chain links TRBV13 to TRBJ2-7, with D maybe TRBD1 (6 bases). CDR3 length equals 16 residues. Germline V CDR1 and CDR2: PRHDT, FYEKMQ (reference sequence). V lost 5 bases and J 1 base, leaving 18 bases between the germline ends. CDR3 sequence: CASSTTTGPSSYEQYF. The CDR3 DNA follows: TGTGCCAGCAGCACTACGACAGGCCCTTCATCCTACGAGCAGTACTTC.

This clonotype occurred a few times. A clone one base away is much larger, so this may be a read error. The chain is built from TRBV28 and TRBJ2-7; D remains ambiguous. Germline loops: CDR1 MDHEN, CDR2 SYDVKM. The length of the CDR3 is 15 residues. Written as DNA, the CDR3 is TGTGCCAACAGTTCCATCGGGCAAAATACCTACGAGCAGTACTTC. Translated: CANSSIGQNTYEQYF.

This clonotype came up a few times. The DNA for the CDR3 is TGCGCCAGCAGCTTGGGGGTGACGTGGAACACTGAAGCTTTCTTT. It translates to CASSLGVTWNTEAFF. The J gene is TRBJ1-1, the V gene TRBV5-1; D uncertain. Germline V CDR1 and CDR2: SGHRS, YFSETQ. The V and J ends lost 0 bases and 1 base respectively, with 10 bases between them. This CDR3 has 15 residues.

The chain recombines TRBV4-3 with TRBJ1-6; D is uncertain. Trimming shortened V by 8 bases and J by 8 bases, and 10 bases separated the two germline ends. CDR3 length: 12 amino acids. Germline V gives CDR1 LGHNA, CDR2 YSLEER. The CDR3 nucleotides read TGCGCCAGCCGTTATTGGGATTCACCCCTCCACTTT. Its translation: CASRYWDSPLHF.

The chain employs TRBV6-9 and TRBJ2-3; 11 bases match TRBD2. The J segment lost 0 bases and the V segment lost 4 bases, leaving 9 bases of the junction unmatched. This CDR3 contains 18 residues. Looked up from germline, CDR1 is MNHGY and CDR2 is SVAAGI. DNA for the CDR3: TGTGCCAGCAGTTCTGATCAGACTAGCGGGACTAGCACAGATACGCAGTATTTT. Protein sequence: CASSSDQTSGTSTDTQYF.

The chain carries TRBV20-1 and TRBJ2-1, with D possibly matching TRBD2 (7 bases). Germline V gene sequence: CDR1 DFQATT, CDR2 SNEGSKA (reference sequence). V was cut by 6 bases and J by 7 bases, with 16 bases left in between. CDR3 length equals 13 residues. For the CDR3, the DNA is TGCAGTGCAACTTCAAGGGGGGGGAATGAGCAGTTCTTC. This gives the protein CSATSRGGNEQFF.

Many counts were recorded for this clonotype. The gene calls are TRBV24-1 and TRBJ2-3; D call uncertain. Trimming left V 0 bases short and J 6 bases short, with 9 bases between. This CDR3 has 14 residues. The germline gives CDR1 KGHDR, CDR2 SFDVKD. The CDR3 region is CATSDLRLRDTQYF. In DNA, the CDR3 is TGTGCCACCAGTGATTTGCGGCTCCGGGATACGCAGTATTTT.

This chain joins TRBV4-1 and TRBJ2-1; D is unresolved. Germline V CDR1 and CDR2: MGHRA, YSYEKL. There are 16 residues in the CDR3. Trimming removed 1 base from V and 9 bases from J, with 19 bases in between. DNA for the CDR3: TGCGCCAGCAGCCAAGTAGCCCAGGTCCTCCAAGGTGAGCAGTTCTTC. Its translation: CASSQVAQVLQGEQFF.

This clonotype was observed a few times. This chain joins TRBV7-3 and TRBJ2-2, with D possibly matching TRBD2 (5 bases). V was cut by 4 bases and J by 4 bases, with 16 bases left in between. The CDR3 totals 16 residues. Germline values: CDR1 SGHTA, CDR2 FQGTGA. The CDR3 is CASSSETKSRTGELFF. CDR3 DNA: TGTGCCAGCAGCTCCGAGACTAAGTCCCGCACCGGGGAGCTGTTTTTT.

In this sample, this clonotype turned up a few times. J is TRBJ2-1 and V is TRBV9, with TRBD2 matching 7 bases. The CDR3 has 16 amino acids. CDR1 is SGDLS and CDR2 is YYNGEE in the germline V gene. Germline trimming cut 0 bases from V and 4 bases from J; bases unmatched to any gene: 7. CDR3 loop: CASSVVSSGIYNEQFF. The CDR3 region has the DNA TGTGCCAGCAGCGTAGTTTCTAGCGGAATTTACAATGAGCAGTTCTTC.

Ten or more counts support this clonotype. V gene TRBV15 combines with J gene TRBJ1-4; D gene unclear. Germline-derived CDR1 and CDR2 are LNHNV and YYDKDF (reference sequence). The V gene lost 1 base and the J gene lost 4 bases, with 13 bases spanning the gap. CDR3 length equals 16 residues. CDR3 coding DNA: TGTGCCACCAGCAGAGGCGGAGGGTCCGGTAATGAAAAACTGTTTTTT. This translates into CATSRGGGSGNEKLFF. Looking up the rest from reference TRBV15 and TRBJ1-4 gives the full variable domain: DAMVIQNPRYQVTQFGKPVTLSCSQTLNHNVMYWYQQKSSQAPKLLFHYYDKDFNNEADTPDNFQSRRPNTSFCFLDIRSPGLGDTAMYLCATSRGGGSGNEKLFFGSGTQLSVL.

The chain combines TRBV20-1 with TRBJ2-7; TRBD2 matches at 9 bases. This CDR3 is 19 amino acids long. V lost 0 bases, J lost 1 base, and 16 bases stayed unmatched. The germline gives CDR1 DFQATT, CDR2 SNEGSKA (reference sequence). The CDR3 protein is CSARDDEGLASLNSYEQYF. The CDR3 bases are TGCAGTGCTAGAGATGATGAGGGACTAGCTTCACTTAATTCCTACGAGCAGTACTTC.

This clonotype was observed many times. The V and J genes are TRBV5-1 and TRBJ2-3; 11 bases align to TRBD1. This CDR3 contains 15 residues. Germline lookup yields CDR1 SGHRS and CDR2 YFSETQ. The V gene end was trimmed by 4 bases and the J gene end by 5 bases; junction bases not matched to a gene: 6. The CDR3: CASSPGQGVVDTQYF. The CDR3 DNA sequence: TGCGCCAGCAGCCCGGGACAGGGGGTTGTAGATACGCAGTATTTT.

This clonotype was recorded at least ten times. This rearrangement joins TRBV24-1 to TRBJ2-6; TRBD1 aligns across 8 bases. This CDR3 region has 17 residues. With V trimmed by 5 bases and J by 4 bases, 9 bases remained unmatched. Germline CDR1 is KGHDR and CDR2 is SFDVKD. The CDR3: CATSGVTGVSGANVLTF. In DNA, the CDR3 is TGTGCCACCAGTGGTGTGACAGGGGTATCAGGGGCCAACGTCCTGACTTTC.

The chain carries TRBV28 and TRBJ2-7; weak D call: TRBD1 (5 bases). The CDR3 has 17 amino acids. The V gene lost 8 bases and the J gene lost 3 bases, with 26 bases spanning the gap. The germline V gene has CDR1 MDHEN and CDR2 SYDVKM. The CDR3 coding sequence is TGTGCCAGCTGCCCGTTGGAGAAGGGGCTAATTTTCTACGAGCAGTACTTC. Its protein is CASCPLEKGLIFYEQYF.

Concerning this clonotype itself: A read error may be the cause here, since a much bigger clone is one base away. The chain links TRBV7-6 to TRBJ2-3; TRBD2 agrees at 8 bases. With 7 bases clipped from V and 0 bases from J, the junction kept 18 bases outside the gene matches. The CDR3 totals 19 residues. CDR1 and CDR2 from the germline V gene are SGHVS and FNYEAQ. In nucleotides, the CDR3 is TGTGCCAGCACCCCTCAAGGAGGTAGCGGGACGCTAAGCACAGATACGCAGTATTTT. This codes for CASTPQGGSGTLSTDTQYF.

This clonotype was found many times. The rearrangement joins TRBV2 to TRBJ1-1; 7 nucleotides match TRBD1. J gave up 10 bases and V 5 bases, and 7 bases lay outside the gene matches. Germline V gives CDR1 SNHLY, CDR2 FYNNEI. This CDR3 is 12 amino acids long. Written as DNA, the CDR3 is TGTGCCAGCAGTTTTGACAGGGTAGGAGCTTTCTTT. Translating gives CASSFDRVGAFF.

This clonotype was seen a handful of times. The chain combines TRBV5-1 with TRBJ2-3; D is perhaps TRBD2 (6 bases). Trimming shortened V by 1 base and J by 3 bases, and 12 bases separated the two germline ends. Germline V gene lookup returns CDR1 SGHRS and CDR2 YFSETQ. The CDR3 has 15 residues. The CDR3 coding sequence is TGCGCCAGCAGCTTGCCGCTAGCGACAACAGATACGCAGTATTTT. Translation gives CASSLPLATTDTQYF.

The table lists this clonotype with many counts. The chain is built from TRBV24-1 and TRBJ1-5; D is ambiguous. Germline assignment: CDR1 KGHDR and CDR2 SFDVKD. V was cut by 4 bases and J by 3 bases, with 12 bases left in between. This CDR3 has 15 residues. CDR3 bases: TGTGCCACCAGTGACCGGACCTCGGCCAATCAGCCCCAGCATTTT. As protein: CATSDRTSANQPQHF.

This clonotype was recorded a few times. The chain has TRBV11-2 and TRBJ2-1, with 12 bases fitting TRBD2. V shed 2 bases, J shed 4 bases, and the junction held 9 bases outside the gene matches. There are 18 residues in the CDR3. CDR1 and CDR2 from the germline V gene are SGHAT and FQNNGV. The CDR3 loop reads CASSLQTSGSKVYNEQFF. The CDR3 coding sequence is TGTGCCAGCAGCTTACAGACTAGCGGGAGTAAGGTGTACAATGAGCAGTTCTTC.

The rearrangement links TRBV24-1 to TRBJ1-1; 7 bases map to TRBD1. This CDR3 comprises 15 residues. The V gene end was trimmed by 4 bases and the J gene end by 2 bases; junction bases not matched to a gene: 6. Germline loops: CDR1 KGHDR, CDR2 SFDVKD. CDR3 sequence: CATSDPRGRNTEAFF. The CDR3 nucleotides read TGTGCCACCAGTGACCCGAGGGGGCGAAACACTGAAGCTTTCTTT.

Details on this clonotype: The junction shows a germline mismatch at one end, possibly a read error. J is TRBJ2-1 and V is TRBV7-9; 16 nucleotides line up with TRBD2. Germline assignment: CDR1 SEHNR and CDR2 FQNEAQ (reference sequence). The CDR3 has 18 amino acids. CDR3: CVSSLYLGTSGRATEQFF. CDR3 bases: TGTGTCAGCAGCTTATATCTCGGGACTAGCGGGAGGGCCACTGAGCAGTTCTTC.